Listed here is a single T cell receptor beta chain. The antigen is undetermined. Germline V gene sequence: CDR1 SQVTM, CDR2 ANQGSEA. The CDR3 consists of 13 residues. The sample is drawn from a study of T cells expressing NK-cell markers. Notes on the study in general: The study did not resolve the HCMV specificity of expanded NKG2C+ T cell clones.

Using the 5' RACE reads, TCRdb records one entry per CDR3 protein without DNA. This table holds 300,000 to 500,000 distinct CDR3 sequences. This sequence originates from a woman aged 50 to 60 in good health. The rearrangement joins TRBV29-1 to TRBJ2-2; checking the TCRdb D call of TRBD1 is not possible without DNA. The source material was blood T cells: a sorted CD56 or NKG2C T cell subset, CD4+ or CD8+ T cells, or bulk PBMC T cells (not recorded which). The CDR3 reads CSGRSTGDGELFF.